This T cell receptor beta chain was found in a study of blood T cell repertoires in COVID-19. This clone was recorded only once. TCRdb keeps only in-frame clones here, not all; method: immunoSEQ multiplex PCR. Seen here are about 100,000 clones, about 82% observed once, and the top ten hold around an eighth. V was clipped by 4 bases and J by 2 bases, with 9 bases between them. The CDR3 contains 14 residues. Germline V gene sequence: CDR1 LNHDA, CDR2 SQIVND (reference sequence). The clonotype was recovered from a man in his forties or fifties with active or convalescent COVID-19. V is TRBV19 and J is TRBJ1-5, with D tentatively TRBD1 (6 bases). The specimen sequenced was peripheral blood. The CDR3 here is CASSSRGGNQPQHF. Here the CDR3 DNA reads TGTGCCAGTAGTAGCAGGGGTGGCAATCAGCCCCAGCATTTT. The full variable domain, rest sourced from reference TRBV19 and TRBJ1-5, is DGGITQSPKYLFRKEGQNVTLSCEQNLNHDAMYWYRQDPGQGLRLIYYSQIVNDFQKGDIAEGYSVSREKKESFPLTVTSAQKNPTAFYLCASSSRGGNQPQHFGDGTRLSIL.